This TCR beta chain originates from a study of beta chain features in type 1 diabetes. The wider study: Examination covered around 98,000,000 sorted cells spanning all samples. Study-wide points: Moderate but significant shortening of TCRB CDR3s was recorded in all four CD4+ subsets from Type 1 diabetes patients. VDJ junctions in type 1 diabetes patients carried more deletions and fewer insertions.

The authors took one heparinised blood draw, averaging approximately 110 mL, from each donor. Expressed TCRB transcripts were sequenced because the entire RNA isolate underwent reverse transcription. Sequencing of naive, central memory and regulatory T cell samples gave an average of roughly 3.5 million reads. Libraries were prepared by immunoSEQ multiplex PCR; TCRdb keeps only in-frame clonotypes and omits some of them. The sample has more than 100,000 clones; around 8.8% are singletons. The germline V gene has CDR1 SGHAT and CDR2 FQDESV (reference sequence). V shed 4 bases and J shed 9 bases, with 18 bases lying between them. The CDR3 sequence is 14 residues long. Regarding this clone: Its matching antigen is unknown.

The chain has TRBV11-1 and TRBJ1-1, with D perhaps TRBD1 (5 bases). Specimen: central memory CD4+ T cells from blood. The clonotype originates from a man aged 25 to 40 with type 1 diabetes. In DNA, the CDR3 is TGTGCCAGCAGCTCCTCCTTGGCAGGGATTAAAGCTTTCTTT. Amino acid sequence: CASSSSLAGIKAFF.